The rows below give T cell receptor beta chains drawn from one sample of a study of blood T cell repertoires in COVID-19. Using immunoSEQ multiplex PCR, the repertoire was profiled, and TCRdb retains in-frame clones only, with some absent. Here the sample spans approximately 200,000 clones, about 83% being singletons. The specimen was PBMCs or T cells enriched from blood (not recorded which). The source of these receptors is a woman between 25 and 40 years old who had recovered from COVID-19. Each CDR3 is given with its conserved first and last residue. The D gene is left open where the match is weak. The listing skips clone size in some rows; elsewhere it reads once, few, many or a size class.

>TRBV7-9|TRBJ1-1|-|18|TRBD1
TGTGCCAGCAGCTCGAAACAGGGGCGGGGTGAGTATAGGACTGAAGCTTTCTTT
CASSSKQGRGEYRTEAFF
>TRBV27|TRBJ2-1|-|14|TRBD2
TGTGCCAGCAGTTTAGCTAGCGGGATTAATGAGCAGTTCTTC
CASSLASGINEQFF
>TRBV2|TRBJ1-6|-|14|-
TGTGCCAGCAGTGAACAGCAGGGAAATTCACCCCTCCACTTT
CASSEQQGNSPLHF
>TRBV27|TRBJ1-6|-|16|-
TGTGCCAGCAGTTTATACTTGCCCGACCGCGGGGCACCCCTCCACTTT
CASSLYLPDRGAPLHF
>TRBV2|TRBJ1-2|-|16|-
TGTGCCAGCAGTGAAATTATGACAGGATGGTACTATGGCTACACCTTC
CASSEIMTGWYYGYTF
>TRBV5-4|TRBJ2-7|once|15|TRBD1
TGTGCCAGCAGACCCCCGGGACAGGAGTTATTAGAGCAGTACTTC
CASRPPGQELLEQYF
>TRBV25-1|TRBJ1-5|-|16|TRBD1
TGTGCCAGCAGTGAACCGGGACAGGTTGGCAATCAGCCCCAGCATTTT
CASSEPGQVGNQPQHF
>TRBV5-4|TRBJ2-7|-|12|TRBD2
TGTGCCAGCAGCCCCCGGGGGGACGAGCAGTACTTC
CASSPRGDEQYF
>TRBV12-5|TRBJ1-3|few|16|TRBD1
TGTGCTAGTGGACCGGGACAGGGAAACTCTGGAAACACCATATATTTT
CASGPGQGNSGNTIYF
>TRBV21-1|TRBJ1-5|-|15|-
TGTGCCAGCCGATATGAGAGGGATGCGGGGCAGCCCCAGCATTTT
CASRYERDAGQPQHF
>TRBV2|TRBJ2-5|-|14|-
TGTGCCAGCAGGACTGCCGGCGTGCAAGAGACCCAGTACTTC
CASRTAGVQETQYF
>TRBV19|TRBJ2-7|-|17|TRBD1
TGTGCCAGTAGTCCCTACCCCTCCGGGACAGGGTCCTACGAGCAGTACTTC
CASSPYPSGTGSYEQYF
>TRBV29-1|TRBJ1-2|-|15|TRBD1
TGCAGCGTTGACTGGGGCCTTGGGACAGCTTATGGCTACACCTTC
CSVDWGLGTAYGYTF
>TRBV28|TRBJ2-1|once|15|TRBD2
TGTGCCAGCAGAAAGATGGGGGGGGCCTACAATGAGCAGTTCTTC
CASRKMGGAYNEQFF
>TRBV25-1|TRBJ1-1|-|17|TRBD1
TGTGCCAGCAGTCCACAAGGACAGGGAACTTTGAACACTGAAGCTTTCTTT
CASSPQGQGTLNTEAFF
>TRBV4-1|TRBJ1-5|once|16|-
TGCGCCAGCAGCCAAGACAGGGACTATAGCAATCAGCCCCAGCATTTT
CASSQDRDYSNQPQHF
>TRBV23-1|TRBJ1-4|-|15|-
TGCGCCAGCAGTATAATACCTAACCTTAATGAAAAACTGTTTTTT
CASSIIPNLNEKLFF
>TRBV9|TRBJ2-1|-|16|TRBD1
TGTGCCAGCAGCGTAGCTCAGGGACAGGGTTACAATGAGCAGTTCTTC
CASSVAQGQGYNEQFF
>TRBV7-2|TRBJ2-7|-|16|TRBD2
TGTGCCAGCAGCCTCGAAGGGACTAGCGGCGGCTACGAGCAGTACTTC
CASSLEGTSGGYEQYF
>TRBV20-1|TRBJ2-1|-|15|TRBD2
TGCAGTGCTAGTGCTCTAGCGGGGGGGTACAATGAGCAGTTCTTC
CSASALAGGYNEQFF
>TRBV7-8|TRBJ2-1|-|16|-
TGTGCCAGCAGCTTAGGTCGTCGCGGGCCCTACAATGAGCAGTTCTTC
CASSLGRRGPYNEQFF
>TRBV10-1|TRBJ1-1|-|15|TRBD1
TGCGCCAGCAGTGCGGGACAGGGATCAGGGACTGAAGCTTTCTTT
CASSAGQGSGTEAFF
>TRBV5-1|TRBJ2-2|-|16|-
TGCGCCAGCAGCACCCGGGCGGCGGGGGCCTCCGGGGAGCTGTTTTTT
CASSTRAAGASGELFF
>TRBV20-1|TRBJ2-3|-|15|TRBD1
TGCAGTGCTAGTACCGACAGGGTGTTGTCAGATACGCAGTATTTT
CSASTDRVLSDTQYF
>TRBV27|TRBJ2-2|few|16|TRBD2
TGTGCCAGCAGTTCCCTAGCGGGAGTCATGGCCGGGGAGCTGTTTTTT
CASSSLAGVMAGELFF
>TRBV2|TRBJ1-5|-|15|TRBD1
TGTGCCAGCAGCCGGGACAGGGGGCTCAATCAGCCCCAGCATTTT
CASSRDRGLNQPQHF
>TRBV28|TRBJ1-2|-|10|-
TGTGCCACGGCAGGGCGGGGCTACACCTTC
CATAGRGYTF
>TRBV5-4|TRBJ1-2|-|14|TRBD1
TGTGCCAGCAGCTTGGGCGGGACAGGGGGTGGCTACACCTTC
CASSLGGTGGGYTF
>TRBV5-8|TRBJ2-7|-|14|TRBD2
TGTGCCAGCAGCCGAGGCCGGACTAGCTCTGGGCAGTACTTC
CASSRGRTSSGQYF
>TRBV2|TRBJ1-6|-|16|TRBD1
TGTGCCAGCACCGAGGACAGGAGCTCCTATAATTCACCCCTCCACTTT
CASTEDRSSYNSPLHF
>TRBV4-1|TRBJ2-7|-|15|-
TGCGCCAGCAGCCAAAAAGGGACTTCTGTCTACGAGCAGTACTTC
CASSQKGTSVYEQYF
>TRBV6-1|TRBJ2-7|-|15|TRBD2
TGTGCCAGCAGTGAAGCCGGGACTAGCTCCTACGAGCAGTACTTC
CASSEAGTSSYEQYF
>TRBV27|TRBJ1-2|-|16|TRBD1
TGTGCCAGCAGTTCCACCCTCGGACAGGGGGCGCCTGGCTACACCTTC
CASSSTLGQGAPGYTF
>TRBV7-9|TRBJ2-7|-|14|TRBD1
TGTGCCAGCAGCGGTGACAGGGGGCGACACGAGCAGTACTTC
CASSGDRGRHEQYF
>TRBV5-6|TRBJ2-1|-|17|-
TGTGCCAGCAGCCAGGCCCTCCGAGATCACTCCTACAATGAGCAGTTCTTC
CASSQALRDHSYNEQFF
>TRBV7-2|TRBJ2-3|-|16|-
TGTGCCAGCAGCTTAGCCCTTACCCGCGGGACAGATACGCAGTATTTT
CASSLALTRGTDTQYF
>TRBV9|TRBJ2-1|-|13|TRBD2
TGTGCCGAAAAAGCGGGAGAACTAGATGAGCAGTTCTTC
CAEKAGELDEQFF
>TRBV18|TRBJ2-3|-|16|TRBD2
TGTGCCAGCTCATCAAGACTAGCGGGAGAGACAGATACGCAGTATTTT
CASSSRLAGETDTQYF
>TRBV5-4|TRBJ2-7|-|15|TRBD2
TGTGCCAGCAGCTCGACTAGCGGGAATCGGTACGAGCAGTACTTC
CASSSTSGNRYEQYF
>TRBV30|TRBJ2-1|-|15|-
TGTGCCTGGAGTAACAGTCTTTTCTCCTACAATGAGCAGTTCTTC
CAWSNSLFSYNEQFF
>TRBV7-9|TRBJ2-5|-|15|TRBD2
TGTGCCAGCAGCGCCCTCCCCGGGAGGATGGAGACCCAGTACTTC
CASSALPGRMETQYF
>TRBV7-9|TRBJ2-5|-|15|-
TGTGCCAGCAGCTTTTGGCCAGGGAACCAAGAGACCCAGTACTTC
CASSFWPGNQETQYF